The clone carrying this T cell receptor beta chain was detected only a few times. The antigen is not known. The sample holds other DNA sequences that translate to the same CDR3. Following RNA extraction, reverse transcription yielded cDNA that acted as the sequencing template. The table came from immunoSEQ multiplex PCR; TCRdb's copy has only in-frame clones and leaves some out. The data show just over 150,000 clones, under 60% seen once. Germline-derived CDR1 and CDR2 are SQVTM and ANQGSEA. V was pared by 4 bases and J by 4 bases, with 10 bases between. There are 12 residues in the CDR3. These data belong to a study of CD8+ T cells in alopecia areata. Study-wide results and limits: For lesional scalp, especially alopecia totalis/universalis, clonality was higher than in normal scalp. Sequence data from scalp samples additionally include resident alphabeta T cells of normal skin.

Researchers took lesional scalp punch biopsies and peripheral blood from people who were alopecia areata patients. PBMCs, the starting material, were the source of sorted CD4+ and CD8+ T cells. The sequence derives from a human donor with alopecia areata. The starting material was CD8+ T cells sorted from blood, obtained at week 0. The chain combines TRBV29-1 with TRBJ2-5; D possibly corresponds to TRBD1 (6 bases). In DNA, the CDR3 is TGCAGCGTTGTAGGCAGGGGAGAGACCCAGTACTTC. Protein sequence: CSVVGRGETQYF.